This T cell receptor (beta chain) was retrieved from a study of radiotherapy plus CTLA-4 blockade in lung cancer. Study summary: An objective response was seen in approximately 17% of patients, and disease control in about 30%.

TCRdb's table, derived via immunoSEQ multiplex PCR, lists solely in-frame clones and lacks some. Of over 15,000 clones in the sample, about 82% were seen once. The CDR3 extends over 20 amino acids. The V segment lost 0 bases and the J segment 3 bases; nucleotides outside the gene matches: 13. In germline, CDR1 is SGDLS, CDR2 YYNGEE. This chain uses TRBV9 with TRBJ2-2; 11 nucleotides align to TRBD2. The sample in question was peripheral blood, obtained from a patient treated with radiotherapy plus ipilimumab. The source is a human donor with non-small cell lung cancer whose response to radiotherapy plus ipilimumab could not be evaluated. CDR3 sequence (DNA): TGTGCCAGCAGCGTAGCTGGGGGACTAGCGGTACGAACGGACACCGGGGAGCTGTTTTTT. Translating gives CASSVAGGLAVRTDTGELFF.